The 18 T cell receptor beta chains below were found in one sample sequenced in a study of tumor and adjacent non-tumor tissue in lung cancer. Three rounds of nested PCR, following a modified ARM-PCR protocol, produced the TCRbeta library. One entry per CDR3 protein, called by TCRdb with MiXCR from the multiplex PCR reads. The table records about 110,000 distinct CDR3 sequences, 75% of them present only once. No cell sorting was done before RNA was extracted from the tissue. Sequenced: lung tumor tissue. These receptors were taken from a woman aged 55-69 years with non-small cell lung cancer.

A single count supports this clonotype. The V and J genes are TRBV11-2 and TRBJ2-7; possible D gene TRBD2, 6 bases. CDR1 is SGHAT, CDR2 FQNNGV, per germline. The CDR3 has 13 residues. V lost 8 bases, J lost 12 bases, and 23 bases lay in between. For the CDR3, the DNA is TGTGCCAGCTGCCCGTTGACGGATGGAGGGCTGTACTTC. This translates into CASCPLTDGGLYF. Drawing the rest from reference TRBV11-2 and TRBJ2-7, the complete variable domain is EAGVAQSPRYKIIEKRQSVAFWCNPISGHATLYWYQQILGQGPKLLIQFQNNGVVDDSQLPKDRFSAERLKGVDSTLKIQPAKLEDSAVYLCASCPLTDGGLYFGPGTRLTVT.

About this clonotype itself: An end of the junction does not agree with germline; a read error may underlie this. This sequence joins TRBV11-2 and TRBJ1-2; a weak D match, TRBD1 (5 bases). This CDR3 spans 14 amino acids. From germline, CDR1 is SGHAT and CDR2 FQNNGV. The CDR3 DNA follows: TGTGCCGGCAGCGTATATGGGACCCAGACTGGCTACACCTTC. Its protein is CAGSVYGTQTGYTF.

The chain combines TRBV6-2 or TRBV6-3 with TRBJ2-7; D tentatively fits TRBD1 or TRBD2 (5 bases each). V lost 6 bases and J 4 bases, leaving 16 bases between the germline ends. This CDR3 is 14 amino acids long. In germline, CDR1 is MNHEY, CDR2 SVGEGT. CDR3 coding DNA: TGTGCCAGCAGCAGAGTAGAGGGACCTTACGAGCAGTACTTC. This translates into CASSRVEGPYEQYF.

This clonotype was seen a single time. V is TRBV7-8 and J is TRBJ1-1; no clear D. Germline V lookup: CDR1 SGHVS, CDR2 FQNEAQ. Trimming took off 2 bases at V and 1 base at J, with 8 bases between the two ends. The CDR3 length is 14 residues. The CDR3 region is CASSLNFRNTEAFF. CDR3 DNA sequence: TGTGCCAGCAGCTTAAATTTCAGGAACACTGAAGCTTTCTTT.

To note about this clonotype: Its ends do not fully match the called genes, so a read error is possible. The chain couples TRBV20-1 to TRBJ1-6; D uncertain. The CDR3 length is 17 residues. In germline, CDR1 is DFQATT, CDR2 SNEGSKA (reference sequence). Here the CDR3 reads CSARDNNLAVYNSLLHF. CDR3 bases: TGCAGTGCTAGAGATAATAACCTTGCTGTATATAATTCACTCCTCCACTTT.

This CDR3 is CASSPGPREDEQYF. The CDR3 region has the DNA TGTGCCAGCAGCCCAGGGCCCCGGGAGGACGAGCAGTACTTC. This chain uses TRBV28 with TRBJ2-7, with 7 bases aligning to TRBD2. The CDR3 has 14 residues. Per germline, CDR1 MDHEN and CDR2 SYDVKM. Unmatched junction bases numbered 10, after V lost 6 bases and J lost 5 bases.

In the case of this clonotype: Because it lacks the conserved phenylalanine or tryptophan at the end, this CDR3 is likely a read error. This rearrangement joins TRBV20-1 to TRBJ2-7; the match to TRBD2 covers 8 bases. Germline V gene sequence: CDR1 DFQATT, CDR2 SNEGSKA (reference sequence). The junction had 8 bases not matched to a gene; V was cut back by 5 bases and J by 5 bases. The CDR3 loop spans 13 amino acids. Here the CDR3 DNA reads TGCAGTGCTGGAGGGACTAGTGGCAACGAGCAGTACTCC. Its translation: CSAGGTSGNEQYS.

For this clonotype: Germline and junction disagree at one end, which may indicate a read error. The chain is built from TRBV6-1 and TRBJ2-3; unclear D gene. The CDR3 consists of 14 residues. CDR1 is MNHNS, CDR2 SASEGT, per germline. The CDR3 spells CTSSEEWRWYTQYF. As DNA, the CDR3 is TGTACCAGCAGTGAAGAATGGCGGTGGTATACGCAGTATTTT.

There are many counts of this clonotype. V is TRBV6-2 or TRBV6-3 and J is TRBJ2-1; D not certain. The CDR3 has 15 amino acids. The germline V and J ends were trimmed by 3 bases and 0 bases, with 9 bases remaining between them. The germline gives CDR1 MNHEY, CDR2 SVGEGT. Here the CDR3 DNA reads TGTGCCAGCAGTTATAGCTCTAGCTCCTACAATGAGCAGTTCTTC. Translating gives CASSYSSSSYNEQFF.

V and J are TRBV11-2 and TRBJ1-6; D ambiguous. Germline CDR1 and CDR2: SGHAT and FQNNGV. The CDR3 spans 15 residues. Trimming pared 2 bases from V and 10 bases from J, leaving 15 bases between. CDR3 sequence reads: CASSLQQSPNSPLHF. The CDR3, as DNA: TGTGCCAGCAGCTTACAACAGAGCCCGAACTCACCCCTCCACTTT.

Turning to this clonotype: As the CDR3 is not closed by the conserved phenylalanine or tryptophan, this likely results from a read error. The chain joins TRBV20-1 to TRBJ2-6, with unresolved D. Looked up from germline, CDR1 is DFQATT and CDR2 is SNEGSKA (reference sequence). The CDR3 runs to 13 residues. CDR3 nucleotide sequence: TGCGGTGCTCGAGTCTCTGGGGCCAACGTCCTGACTTCC. This encodes CGARVSGANVLTS.

About this clonotype itself: Mismatch with germline at one junction end may stem from a read error. The chain has TRBV4-1 and TRBJ1-4; maybe TRBD1 (5 bases). The germline gives CDR1 MGHRA, CDR2 YSYEKL. The CDR3 totals 15 residues. CDR3 coding DNA: TGCGCCAGCAACCAAGAAGGGCAGGGTCGTGAAAAACTGTTTTTT. It translates to CASNQEGQGREKLFF.

This chain links TRBV12-3 or TRBV12-4 with TRBJ2-2; 8 bases align to TRBD2. The CDR3 covers 15 residues. The CDR3 region has the DNA TGTGTCAGTAGTTTAATTCCGGGAGGGACCGGGGAGCTGTTTTTT. It translates to CVSSLIPGGTGELFF.

The V call is TRBV28, the J call TRBJ1-2; D is perhaps TRBD1 (6 bases). Trimming cost V 10 bases and J 7 bases, with 25 bases left between them. This CDR3 is 15 amino acids long. The germline V gene has CDR1 MDHEN and CDR2 SYDVKM. The chain's CDR3 is CANKNRQGHGFGYTF. CDR3 nucleotide sequence: TGTGCCAACAAAAATCGCCAGGGGCATGGTTTTGGCTACACCTTC.

The chain carries TRBV11-3 and TRBJ1-1; no reliable D call. Germline assignment: CDR1 SGHNT and CDR2 YENEEA. Trimming removed 2 bases from V and 0 bases from J, with 19 bases in between. This CDR3 region has 18 residues. The DNA of the CDR3 is TGTGCCAGCAGCTTAATTAGGCCGCCGGAGCGGATGAACACTGAAGCTTTCTTT. This codes for CASSLIRPPERMNTEAFF. The variable domain in full, with the rest retrieved from reference TRBV11-3 and TRBJ1-1, is EAGVVQSPRYKIIEKKQPVAFWCNPISGHNTLYWYLQNLGQGPELLIRYENEEAVDDSQLPKDRFSAERLKGVDSTLKIQPAELGDSAVYLCASSLIRPPERMNTEAFFGQGTRLTVV.

The rearrangement joins TRBV28 to TRBJ2-1, with 8 bases identical to TRBD1. The junction had 6 bases not matched to a gene; V was cut back by 4 bases and J by 4 bases. The CDR3 totals 15 residues. The germline CDR1 and CDR2 sequences are MDHEN and SYDVKM. The CDR3 DNA sequence: TGTGCCAGCAGTTCAACCTGGGACAGGTACAATGAGCAGTTCTTC. Translated: CASSSTWDRYNEQFF.

The chain is built from TRBV6-1 and TRBJ2-7, with D tentatively TRBD2 (5 bases). The germline V gene encodes CDR1 MNHNS and CDR2 SASEGT. The CDR3 has 13 amino acids. CDR3 bases: TGTGCCAGTAGTGAAGCGGCCCGGGTTGAGCAGTACGTC. Protein: CASSEAARVEQYV.

Concerning this clonotype itself: This CDR3 fails to terminate in the conserved phenylalanine or tryptophan, so it likely reflects a read error. The chain combines TRBV6-1 with TRBJ1-1; D is ambiguous. Trimming took off 0 bases at V and 1 base at J, with 9 bases between the two ends. The germline gives CDR1 MNHNS, CDR2 SASEGT. The CDR3 is 15 residues long. CDR3 sequence (DNA): TGTGCCAGCAGTGAAGCTTTCAGCGGGAACACTGAAGCTTTCTAT. This gives the protein CASSEAFSGNTEAFY.